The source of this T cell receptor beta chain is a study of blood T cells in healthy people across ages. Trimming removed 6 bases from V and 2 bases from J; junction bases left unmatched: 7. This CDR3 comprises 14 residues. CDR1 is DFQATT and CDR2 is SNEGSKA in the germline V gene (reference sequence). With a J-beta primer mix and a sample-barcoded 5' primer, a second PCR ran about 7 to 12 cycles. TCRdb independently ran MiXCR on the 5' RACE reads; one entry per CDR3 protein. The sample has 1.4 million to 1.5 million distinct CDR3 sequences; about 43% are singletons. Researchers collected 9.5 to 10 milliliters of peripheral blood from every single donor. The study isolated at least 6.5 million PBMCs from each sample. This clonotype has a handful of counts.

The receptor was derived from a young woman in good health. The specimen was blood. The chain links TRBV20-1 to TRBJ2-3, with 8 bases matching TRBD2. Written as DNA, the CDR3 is TGCAGTGCGCCCCGGGAGGGTCCCACAGATACGCAGTATTTT. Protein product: CSAPREGPTDTQYF.